This entry lists 24 T cell receptor beta chains sequenced from one sample in a study of blood T cell repertoires in COVID-19. Sequenced by immunoSEQ multiplex PCR; TCRdb stores in-frame clones only, minus some. The sample contains under 300,000 clones, about 90% of which appear only once. The sequenced sample consisted of peripheral blood. The receptors originated from a woman aged 35 to 49 with acute or convalescent COVID-19.

DNA for the CDR3: TGTGCCAGCAGCTACGAGGACAGGGTAGGTGGCTACACCTTC. This codes for CASSYEDRVGGYTF. The chain recombines TRBV5-6 with TRBJ1-2; 8 bases map to TRBD1. The CDR3 contains 14 residues. V lost 3 bases, J lost 7 bases, and 8 bases stayed unmatched. Per the germline V gene, CDR1 is SGHDT and CDR2 is YYEEEE.

This clone was found once. This chain uses TRBV5-6 with TRBJ2-1, with D uncertain. This CDR3 has 15 residues. CDR1 SGHDT and CDR2 YYEEEE come from the germline V gene. The germline V and J ends were trimmed by 3 bases and 0 bases, with 10 bases remaining between them. The CDR3 nucleotides read TGTGCCAGCAGCTCACCAGCTAGCTCCTACAATGAGCAGTTCTTC. This translates into CASSSPASSYNEQFF.

The chain joins TRBV24-1 to TRBJ2-3; 7 bases are a match to TRBD1. This CDR3 spans 16 amino acids. J gave up 9 bases and V 5 bases, and 16 bases lay outside the gene matches. Germline CDR1 KGHDR, CDR2 SFDVKD. CDR3 residues: CATSAGPRQGEWTQYF. Here the CDR3 DNA reads TGTGCCACCAGTGCAGGGCCGAGACAGGGAGAGTGGACGCAGTATTTT.

This chain connects TRBV10-3 to TRBJ1-2; TRBD1 agrees at 7 bases. The CDR3 spans 14 residues. V dropped 3 bases and J dropped 5; count of bases not matched to a gene: 6. CDR1 is ENHRY, CDR2 SYGVKD, per germline. CDR3 protein: CAISDRNRGYGYTF. CDR3 bases: TGTGCCATCAGTGATCGGAACAGGGGTTATGGCTACACCTTC.

The chain uses TRBV27 and TRBJ2-1; the D gene is possibly TRBD2 (5 bases). Trimming removed 7 bases at V and 5 bases at J, with 15 bases between. The CDR3 is 14 amino acids. Germline V gene sequence: CDR1 MNHEY, CDR2 SMNVEV (reference sequence). The CDR3 DNA reads as TGTGCCAGCACTCCCTTAACGGGGAACAATGAGCAGTTCTTC. It yields the protein CASTPLTGNNEQFF.

This chain uses TRBV6-5 with TRBJ1-1; tentative D call: TRBD1 (5 bases). This CDR3 comprises 13 residues. The V end lost 6 bases, the J end lost 1 base, and 9 bases lay between the germline ends. CDR1 and CDR2 from the germline V gene are MNHEY and SVGAGI. The CDR3 here is CASRTDRNTEAFF. The CDR3 DNA follows: TGTGCCAGCAGGACCGACAGGAACACTGAAGCTTTCTTT.

The rearrangement joins TRBV6-5 to TRBJ1-1, with D maybe TRBD1 (5 bases). The CDR3 length is 13 residues. V was clipped by 5 bases and J by 10 bases, with 17 bases between them. Germline CDR1 MNHEY, CDR2 SVGAGI. CDR3 region: CASSNQEGAGAFF. In nucleotides, the CDR3 is TGTGCCAGCAGTAACCAAGAAGGGGCTGGAGCTTTCTTT.

The chain is built from TRBV24-1 and TRBJ2-5; D gene ambiguous. The germline CDR1 and CDR2 sequences are KGHDR and SFDVKD. Trimming cost V 0 bases and J 5 bases, with 6 bases left between them. The CDR3 runs to 13 residues. CDR3 sequence (DNA): TGTGCCACCAGTGATTTGCAAAGCGAGACCCAGTACTTC. It encodes CATSDLQSETQYF.

This clone was detected once. This sequence joins TRBV10-3 and TRBJ1-1; a possible D gene is TRBD1 (6 bases). The V and J ends lost 4 bases and 6 bases respectively, with 12 bases between them. This CDR3 comprises 13 residues. CDR1 is ENHRY, CDR2 SYGVKD, per germline. CDR3 DNA sequence: TGTGCCATCAGTGGGAGGGGGGGGTCTGAAGCTTTCTTT. Residues: CAISGRGGSEAFF.

This chain uses TRBV2 with TRBJ2-1; D possibly corresponds to TRBD2 (6 bases). The CDR3 has 15 amino acids. Trimming removed 4 bases from V and 2 bases from J, with 12 bases in between. Germline-derived CDR1 and CDR2 are SNHLY and FYNNEI. CDR3 sequence (DNA): TGTGCCAGCAGTGCGGGAGCGGGCCCCTACAATGAGCAGTTCTTC. Amino acids: CASSAGAGPYNEQFF.

The chain uses TRBV7-6 and TRBJ1-3; 8 bases are a match to TRBD1. In germline, CDR1 is SGHVS, CDR2 FNYEAQ. The V segment lost 2 bases and the J segment 2 bases; nucleotides outside the gene matches: 5. This CDR3 is built from 16 residues. This CDR3 is CASSLQGASTGNTIYF. CDR3 DNA sequence: TGTGCCAGCAGCTTACAGGGGGCTTCCACTGGAAACACCATATATTTT.

In DNA form, the CDR3 reads TGTGCCACCAGTGAGGCCGGGGATAAATATGAGCAGTTCTTC. It is translated as CATSEAGDKYEQFF. The rearrangement links TRBV24-1 to TRBJ2-1; D perhaps matches TRBD2 (5 bases). V gave up 4 bases and J gave up 8 bases, with 14 bases separating them. This CDR3 comprises 14 residues. The germline CDR1 and CDR2 sequences are KGHDR and SFDVKD.

The CDR3, as DNA: TGCGCCAGCAGGGAGAGCGGGGCGAATGAGCAGTTCTTC. This translates into CASRESGANEQFF. The V gene is TRBV5-1, the J gene TRBJ2-1, with 7 bases lining up with TRBD2. CDR3 size: 13 residues. Per germline, CDR1 SGHRS and CDR2 YFSETQ. Germline trimming cut 5 bases from V and 7 bases from J; bases unmatched to any gene: 6.

V is TRBV29-1 and J is TRBJ2-3, with 9 bases aligning to TRBD1. J gave up 0 bases and V 1 base, and 2 bases lay outside the gene matches. Germline assignment: CDR1 SQVTM and CDR2 ANQGSEA. The CDR3 sequence is 15 residues long. CDR3 loop: CSVEGGTGSTDTQYF. In DNA, the CDR3 is TGCAGCGTTGAAGGCGGGACAGGGAGCACAGATACGCAGTATTTT.

The V call is TRBV21-1, the J call TRBJ1-1; the table's D call of TRBD1 was not tested on the DNA. TRBV21-1 is a pseudogene segment. CDR3 length equals 16 residues. DNA for the CDR3: TGTGCCAGCAGCAATGACAGGGGGCCAGGCGACACTGAAGCTTTCTTT. Residues: CASSNDRGPGDTEAFF.

The rearrangement links TRBV6-5 to TRBJ1-4; D not resolved. V gave up 3 bases and J gave up 0 bases, with 11 bases separating them. Germline V gene sequence: CDR1 MNHEY, CDR2 SVGAGI. The length of the CDR3 is 16 residues. CDR3 sequence: CASSYRGVATNEKLFF. CDR3 nucleotide sequence: TGTGCCAGCAGTTATCGCGGGGTTGCAACTAATGAAAAACTGTTTTTT.

This chain uses TRBV29-1 with TRBJ2-3; no clear D. Germline CDR1 and CDR2: SQVTM and ANQGSEA. The CDR3 contains 12 residues. V lost 6 bases to trimming and J lost 0 bases, with 7 bases between them. The CDR3 nucleotides are TGCAGCGTACCTAATAGCACAGATACGCAGTATTTT. It codes for CSVPNSTDTQYF.

The V gene is TRBV18, the J gene TRBJ2-1; 9 nucleotides match TRBD1. The V segment lost 1 base and the J segment 5 bases; nucleotides outside the gene matches: 3. There are 15 residues in the CDR3. Germline lookup yields CDR1 KGHSH and CDR2 LQKENI. CDR3 sequence: CASSPLTGGHNEQFF. Here the CDR3 DNA reads TGTGCCAGCTCACCACTAACAGGGGGCCACAATGAGCAGTTCTTC.

J is TRBJ2-1 and V is TRBV11-2, with 9 bases matching TRBD2. Germline V gene sequence: CDR1 SGHAT, CDR2 FQNNGV. J was trimmed by 5 bases and V by 1 base; bases with no gene match: 6. CDR3 length: 16 amino acids. The CDR3, as DNA: TGTGCCAGCAGCTTAGGCGGCGGGGGGGCCAACAATGAGCAGTTCTTC. It codes for CASSLGGGGANNEQFF.

The V call is TRBV13, the J call TRBJ2-5, with TRBD2 as a possible D gene (6 bases). CDR3 size: 14 residues. V lost 2 bases and J lost 2, with 9 bases in between. Germline V lookup: CDR1 PRHDT, CDR2 FYEKMQ (reference sequence). CDR3 loop: CASSLWLAQETQYF. CDR3 DNA: TGTGCCAGCAGCTTATGGCTAGCGCAAGAGACCCAGTACTTC.

The chain employs TRBV3-1 (or the pseudogene TRBV3-2) and TRBJ1-2; no clear D gene. The CDR3 has 14 amino acids. V was clipped by 1 base and J by 5 bases, with 11 bases between them. Germline CDR1 reads LGHDT; CDR2 reads YNNKEL (reference sequence). CDR3 DNA sequence: TGTGCCAGCAGCCAAGCCGGACGGACTTATGGCTACACCTTC. Residues: CASSQAGRTYGYTF.

The rearrangement joins TRBV9 to TRBJ1-5, with 9 bases identical to TRBD1. This CDR3 is 15 amino acids long. Germline-derived CDR1 and CDR2 are SGDLS and YYNGEE. The J segment lost 3 bases and the V segment lost 2 bases, leaving 3 bases of the junction unmatched. CDR3 protein: CASSVRDRANQPQHF. The DNA for the CDR3 is TGTGCCAGCAGCGTTCGGGACAGGGCCAATCAGCCCCAGCATTTT.

This clone appeared a few times. The chain joins TRBV18 to TRBJ1-1, with D perhaps matching TRBD1 (6 bases). Germline V gene sequence: CDR1 KGHSH, CDR2 LQKENI. CDR3 length equals 14 residues. V lost 8 bases and J 8 bases, leaving 21 bases between the germline ends. The CDR3 sequence: CASTRTDRMREAFF. Here the CDR3 DNA reads TGTGCCAGCACCCGGACGGACAGAATGCGGGAAGCTTTCTTT.

CDR3 region: CASSGARGWKEKLFF. CDR3 nucleotide sequence: TGCGCCAGCAGCGGGGCTAGGGGTTGGAAGGAAAAACTGTTTTTT. The chain links TRBV5-1 to TRBJ1-4; D may be TRBD1 (5 bases). V was trimmed by 4 bases and J by 8 bases, leaving 18 bases between them. The CDR3 has 15 amino acids. Germline V CDR1 and CDR2: SGHRS, YFSETQ.